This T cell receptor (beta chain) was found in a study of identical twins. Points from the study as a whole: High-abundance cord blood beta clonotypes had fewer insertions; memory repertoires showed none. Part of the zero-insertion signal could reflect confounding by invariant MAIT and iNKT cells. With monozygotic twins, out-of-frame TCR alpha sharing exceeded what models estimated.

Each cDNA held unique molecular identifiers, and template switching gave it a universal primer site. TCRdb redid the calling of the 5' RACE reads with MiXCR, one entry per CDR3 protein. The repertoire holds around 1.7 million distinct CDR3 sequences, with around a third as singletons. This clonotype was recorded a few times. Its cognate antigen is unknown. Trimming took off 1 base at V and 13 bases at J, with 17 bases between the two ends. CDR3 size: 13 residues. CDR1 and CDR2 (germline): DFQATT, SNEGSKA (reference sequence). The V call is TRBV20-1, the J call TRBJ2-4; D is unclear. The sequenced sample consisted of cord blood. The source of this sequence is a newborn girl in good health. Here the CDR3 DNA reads TGCAGTGCTAGAGTCTACCGTAACAATGAGCAGTACTTC. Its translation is CSARVYRNNEQYF.